The TCR beta chain under discussion was sequenced for a study of blood T cell repertoires in COVID-19. Looking at the study overall: Some COVID-19 samples were acute and others convalescent; all came from the United States, Italy and Spain. PBMCs, B-cell-depleted T cells, or T cells were the source of the cDNA or gDNA that made up the material.

V was cut by 1 base and J by 4 bases, with 5 bases left in between. Germline CDR1 reads SGHVS; CDR2 reads FQNEAQ. The length of the CDR3 is 13 residues. Original analysis: Nucleated cell number was recorded as an estimate derived from reference gene primer amplification. TCRdb keeps only in-frame clones here, not all; method: immunoSEQ multiplex PCR. V, J and clone size are those of that table, while D and trimming were read from the DNA. The sample has roughly 220,000 clones; roughly 82% are singletons. The V call is TRBV7-8, the J call TRBJ1-5, with D unresolved. The sample taken for sequencing was peripheral blood. The clonotype originates from a woman aged 40 to 49 who had recovered from COVID-19. The DNA for the CDR3 is TGTGCCAGCAGCTTAGATCGGAATCAGCCCCAGCATTTT. It translates to CASSLDRNQPQHF.